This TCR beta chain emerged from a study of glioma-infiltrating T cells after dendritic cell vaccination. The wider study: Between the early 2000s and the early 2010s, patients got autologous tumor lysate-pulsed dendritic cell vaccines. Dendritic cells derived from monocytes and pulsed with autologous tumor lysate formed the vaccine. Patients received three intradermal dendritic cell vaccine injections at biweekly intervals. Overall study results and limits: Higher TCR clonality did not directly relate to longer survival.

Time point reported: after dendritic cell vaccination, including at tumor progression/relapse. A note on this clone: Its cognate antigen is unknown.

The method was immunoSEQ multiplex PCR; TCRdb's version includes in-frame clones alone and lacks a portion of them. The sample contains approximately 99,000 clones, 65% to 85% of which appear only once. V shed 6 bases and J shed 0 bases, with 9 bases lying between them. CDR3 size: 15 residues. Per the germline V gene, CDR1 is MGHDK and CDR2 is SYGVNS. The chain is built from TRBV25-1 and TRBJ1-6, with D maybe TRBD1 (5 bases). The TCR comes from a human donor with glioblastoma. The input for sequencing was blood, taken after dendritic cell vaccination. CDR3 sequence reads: CASRWGDSYNSPLHF. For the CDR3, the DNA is TGTGCCAGCAGGTGGGGGGACTCCTATAATTCACCCCTCCACTTT.